This is a list of T cell receptor beta chains from one sample in a study of resident and recirculating memory T cells in vitiligo. Data came from immunoSEQ multiplex PCR; TCRdb stores just in-frame clones and leaves some out. The table has about 76,000 clones, 92% seen once; the top ten hold approximately 5.4%. Sample: blood. The receptors originated from a male donor with vitiligo. Each CDR3 is given with its conserved first and last residue. D genes are given only for firm matches. The size entry is marked missing in some rows and otherwise reads once, few, many or a size class.

d_call	cdr3_length	v_call	j_call	clone_size	cdr3_nt	cdr3_aa
NA	13	TRBV6-6	TRBJ1-5	NA	TGTGCCACGGGGAGGTCCTACAATCAGCCCCAGCATTTT	CATGRSYNQPQHF
NA	12	TRBV29-1	TRBJ1-3	NA	TGCAGCGTTGGCCAGATTGGAAACACCATATATTTT	CSVGQIGNTIYF
TRBD1	15	TRBV6-5	TRBJ1-2	NA	TGTGCCAGCAGGCCGCCGACAGGGCCTGGCTATGGCTACACCTTC	CASRPPTGPGYGYTF
NA	13	TRBV28	TRBJ2-7	NA	TGTGCCAGCAGTCCCCGGACAGATTACGAGCAGTACTTC	CASSPRTDYEQYF
TRBD2	16	TRBV5-1	TRBJ2-7	NA	TGCGCCAGCAGCTTCGGGCAGGGGACTCTAGCGGGCGAGCAGTACTTC	CASSFGQGTLAGEQYF
TRBD2	14	TRBV28	TRBJ2-7	NA	TGTGCCAGCAGGTCAGCGGGAGGAAACTACGAGCAGTACTTC	CASRSAGGNYEQYF
NA	15	TRBV4-1	TRBJ2-7	NA	TGCGCCAGCAGCCAAGTTCAGACTATCTCCTACGAGCAGTACTTC	CASSQVQTISYEQYF
NA	14	TRBV5-1	TRBJ2-5	NA	TGCGCCAGCAGCTTGGACGTACATACGGAGACCCAGTACTTC	CASSLDVHTETQYF
NA	13	TRBV6-1	TRBJ2-2	NA	TGTGCCAGCGGACACCAGAACACCGGGGAGCTGTTTTTT	CASGHQNTGELFF
TRBD1	14	TRBV28	TRBJ1-6	NA	TGTGCCAGCAGTTATGGGACAGCTAATTCACCCCTCCACTTT	CASSYGTANSPLHF
NA	13	TRBV6-6	TRBJ1-1	NA	TGTGCCAGCAATAACTTCGCCGATGTCTTAGCTTTCTTT	CASNNFADVLAFF
NA	12	TRBV9	TRBJ2-2	few	TGTGCCAGCAGCGCAGTGGCCGGGGAGCTGTTTTTT	CASSAVAGELFF
TRBD2	14	TRBV7-2	TRBJ2-7	NA	TGTGCCAGCAGTTATAGGACTAGCTATTACGAGCAGTACTTC	CASSYRTSYYEQYF
NA	15	TRBV11-2	TRBJ1-1	NA	TGTGCCAGCAGCTCAGGTGGGCCAGGAAACACTGAAGCTTTCTTT	CASSSGGPGNTEAFF
NA	14	TRBV19	TRBJ2-3	once	TGTGCCAGTAGTCGGGGATACACTACAGATACGCAGTATTTT	CASSRGYTTDTQYF
NA	14	TRBV18	TRBJ1-1	NA	TGTGCCAGCTCACCAGCCCCGGGGGGCACTGAAGCTTTCTTT	CASSPAPGGTEAFF
NA	12	TRBV6-1	TRBJ1-5	NA	TGTGCAGCCGCAGGGAGCAATCAGCCCCAGCATTTT	CAAAGSNQPQHF
NA	13	TRBV7-3	TRBJ2-1	NA	TGTGCCAGCAGCTTATCATCATACAATGAGCAGTTCTTC	CASSLSSYNEQFF
NA	19	TRBV11-2	TRBJ2-1	NA	TGTGCCAGCAGCTTAGGCGTCGGGCTAGCCCAGAGCTCCTACAATGAGCAGTTCTTC	CASSLGVGLAQSSYNEQFF
TRBD2	14	TRBV5-1	TRBJ2-3	NA	TGCGCCAGCAGCTTGGAGGCTAGCGGAGATACGCAGTATTTT	CASSLEASGDTQYF
NA	17	TRBV4-2	TRBJ2-7	NA	TGTGCCAGCAGCCAAGATAAGGCGCGGCCCAGCTCCTACGAGCAGTACTTC	CASSQDKARPSSYEQYF
TRBD1	16	TRBV19	TRBJ2-3	NA	TGTGCCAGTAGTATATCCCGGGACAGGGGCACAGATACGCAGTATTTT	CASSISRDRGTDTQYF
TRBD1	13	TRBV2	TRBJ2-3	NA	TGTGCCAGCAGTAGGGACAGGGGAGATACGCAGTATTTT	CASSRDRGDTQYF
TRBD2	17	TRBV27	TRBJ2-1	NA	TGTGCCAGCAGTTTATGGTCAGCGGGGAGCTCCTACAATGAGCAGTTCTTC	CASSLWSAGSSYNEQFF
NA	16	TRBV28	TRBJ2-1	NA	TGTGCCAGCAGTTTCGACGGGAGAGGTACCTACAATGAGCAGTTCTTC	CASSFDGRGTYNEQFF
TRBD2	12	TRBV30	TRBJ2-7	NA	TGTGCCTGGAGCCCTTATGGTGGGGGGGAGTACTTC	CAWSPYGGGEYF
TRBD2	16	TRBV13	TRBJ2-5	NA	TGTGCCAGCAGCCCACCAACTAGCGCCGGATTAGAGACCCAGTACTTC	CASSPPTSAGLETQYF
TRBD1	15	TRBV9	TRBJ2-7	NA	TGTGCCAGCAGCGTCGGGACAGGGGAATCCTACGAGCAGTACTTC	CASSVGTGESYEQYF
TRBD1	13	TRBV28	TRBJ1-2	once	TGTGCCAGCAGCTTGACAGGGGGCTGGGGCTACACCTTC	CASSLTGGWGYTF
TRBD1	14	TRBV18	TRBJ2-1	NA	TGTGCCAGCTCACCACCGCGACAGGGGGGTGAGCAGTTCTTC	CASSPPRQGGEQFF
NA	14	TRBV7-2	TRBJ2-5	NA	TGTGCCAGCAGCTTGATGCCCCTCGGGGAGACCCAGTACTTC	CASSLMPLGETQYF
TRBD1	15	TRBV5-1	TRBJ1-4	NA	TGCGCCAGCAGCTCGCGAGGGACAGTAAATGAAAAACTGTTTTTT	CASSSRGTVNEKLFF